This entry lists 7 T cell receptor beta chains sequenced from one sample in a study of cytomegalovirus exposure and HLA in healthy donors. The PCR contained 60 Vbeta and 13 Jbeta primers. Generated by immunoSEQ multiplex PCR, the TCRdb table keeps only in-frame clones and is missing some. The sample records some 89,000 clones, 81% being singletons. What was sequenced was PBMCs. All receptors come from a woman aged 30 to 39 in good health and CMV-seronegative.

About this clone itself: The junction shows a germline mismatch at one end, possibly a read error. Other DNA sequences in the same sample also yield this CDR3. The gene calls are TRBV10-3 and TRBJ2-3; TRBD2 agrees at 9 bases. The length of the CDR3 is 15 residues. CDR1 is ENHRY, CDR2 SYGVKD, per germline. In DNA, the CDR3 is TGTGCCATCAGTGAGTTCGCGGGGGGGCCAGACACGCAGTATTTT. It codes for CAISEFAGGPDTQYF.

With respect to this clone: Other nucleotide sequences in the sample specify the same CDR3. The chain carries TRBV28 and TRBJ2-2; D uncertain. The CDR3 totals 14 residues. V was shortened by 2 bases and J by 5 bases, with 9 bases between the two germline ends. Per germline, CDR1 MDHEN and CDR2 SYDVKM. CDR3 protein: CASSLGQNTGELFF. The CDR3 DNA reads TGTGCCAGCAGTTTAGGCCAAAATACCGGGGAGCTGTTTTTT. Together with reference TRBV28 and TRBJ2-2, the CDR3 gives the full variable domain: DVKVTQSSRYLVKRTGEKVFLECVQDMDHENMFWYRQDPGLGLRLIYFSYDVKMKEKGDIPEGYSVSREKKERFSLILESASTNQTSMYLCASSLGQNTGELFFGEGSRLTVL.

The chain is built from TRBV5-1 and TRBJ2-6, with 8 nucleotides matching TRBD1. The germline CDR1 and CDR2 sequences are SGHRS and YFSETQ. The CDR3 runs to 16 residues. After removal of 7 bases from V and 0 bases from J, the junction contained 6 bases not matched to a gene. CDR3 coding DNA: TGCGCCAGCCGGGACAGGCCGCTCTCTGGGGCCAACGTCCTGACTTTC. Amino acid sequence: CASRDRPLSGANVLTF.

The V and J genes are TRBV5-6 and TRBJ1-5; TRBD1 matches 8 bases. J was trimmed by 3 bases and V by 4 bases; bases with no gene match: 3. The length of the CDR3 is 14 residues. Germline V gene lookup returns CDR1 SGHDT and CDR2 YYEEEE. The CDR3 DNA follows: TGTGCCAGCAGCCTACAGGGGGACAATCAGCCCCAGCATTTT. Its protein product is CASSLQGDNQPQHF. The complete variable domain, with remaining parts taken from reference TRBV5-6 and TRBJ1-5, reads DAGVTQSPTHLIKTRGQQVTLRCSPKSGHDTVSWYQQALGQGPQFIFQYYEEEERQRGNFPDRFSGHQFPNYSSELNVNALLLGDSALYLCASSLQGDNQPQHFGDGTRLSIL.

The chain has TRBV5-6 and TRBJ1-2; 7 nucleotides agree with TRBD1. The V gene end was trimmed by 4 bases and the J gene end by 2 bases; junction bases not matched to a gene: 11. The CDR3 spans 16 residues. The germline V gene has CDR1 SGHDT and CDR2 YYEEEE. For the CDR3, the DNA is TGTGCCAGCAGCCTCGACCGACAGGGAACCAACTATGGCTACACCTTC. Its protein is CASSLDRQGTNYGYTF.

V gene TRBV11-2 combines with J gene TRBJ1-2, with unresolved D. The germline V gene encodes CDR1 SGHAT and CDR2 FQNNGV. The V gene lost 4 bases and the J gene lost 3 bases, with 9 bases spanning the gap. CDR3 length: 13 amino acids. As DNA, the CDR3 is TGTGCCAGCAGCTATACCGGGGACTATGGCTACACCTTC. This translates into CASSYTGDYGYTF. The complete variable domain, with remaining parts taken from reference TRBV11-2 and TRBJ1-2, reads EAGVAQSPRYKIIEKRQSVAFWCNPISGHATLYWYQQILGQGPKLLIQFQNNGVVDDSQLPKDRFSAERLKGVDSTLKIQPAKLEDSAVYLCASSYTGDYGYTFGSGTRLTVV.

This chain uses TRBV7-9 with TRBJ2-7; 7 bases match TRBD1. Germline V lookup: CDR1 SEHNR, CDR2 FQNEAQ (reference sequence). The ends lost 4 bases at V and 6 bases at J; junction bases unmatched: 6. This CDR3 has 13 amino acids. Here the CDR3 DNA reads TGTGCCAGCAGCTCGCCACAGGGGCGCGAGCAGTACTTC. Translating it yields CASSSPQGREQYF. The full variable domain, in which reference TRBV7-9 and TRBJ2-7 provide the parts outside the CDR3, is DTGVSQNPRHKITKRGQNVTFRCDPISEHNRLYWYRQTLGQGPEFLTYFQNEAQLEKSRLLSDRFSAERPKGSFSTLEIQRTEQGDSAMYLCASSSPQGREQYFGPGTRLTVT.